This paragraph covers one T cell receptor beta chain sequence. The CDR3 contains 15 residues. V was pared by 4 bases and J by 4 bases, with 14 bases between. Germline CDR1 reads SGHRS; CDR2 reads YFSETQ. The data originate from a study of blood T cell repertoires in COVID-19. For the study at large: There were acute and convalescent COVID-19 samples, and they came from the United States, Italy and Spain. From T cells, B-cell-depleted T cells, or PBMCs came the material, which was cDNA or gDNA.

In the original processing: Reference gene primer amplification gave estimated nucleated cell counts. Generated by immunoSEQ multiplex PCR, the TCRdb table keeps only in-frame clones and is missing some. The DNA gave D and trimming, while V, J and clone size come from that table. The sample yields about 91,000 clones, around 88% seen once. This rearrangement joins TRBV5-1 to TRBJ2-2; D is perhaps TRBD2 (6 bases). Sequencing input: peripheral blood. This clonotype was sampled from a woman aged 70 to 79 with acute or convalescent COVID-19. The CDR3 loop reads CASSGGTDATGELFF. CDR3 nucleotide sequence: TGCGCCAGCAGCGGCGGGACGGACGCCACCGGGGAGCTGTTTTTT.